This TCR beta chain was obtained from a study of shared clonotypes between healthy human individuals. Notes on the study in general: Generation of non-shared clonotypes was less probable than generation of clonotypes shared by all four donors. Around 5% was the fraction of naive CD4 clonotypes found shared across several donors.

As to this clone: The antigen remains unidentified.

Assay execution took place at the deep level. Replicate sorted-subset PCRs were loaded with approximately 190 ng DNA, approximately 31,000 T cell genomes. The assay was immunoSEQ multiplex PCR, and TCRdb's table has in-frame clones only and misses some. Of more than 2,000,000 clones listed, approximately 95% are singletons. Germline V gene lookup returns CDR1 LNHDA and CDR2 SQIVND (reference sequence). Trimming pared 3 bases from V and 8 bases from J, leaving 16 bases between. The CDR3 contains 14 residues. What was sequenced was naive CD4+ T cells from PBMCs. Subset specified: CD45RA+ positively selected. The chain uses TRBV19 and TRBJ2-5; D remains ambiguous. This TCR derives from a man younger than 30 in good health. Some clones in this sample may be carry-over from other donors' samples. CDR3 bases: TGTGCCAGTAGTATCCGGTCGCCCCAGGAAACCCAGTACTTC. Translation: CASSIRSPQETQYF.